This note documents a single T cell receptor beta chain sequence. Germline CDR1 is SGHRS and CDR2 is YFSETQ. V was cut by 3 bases and J by 5 bases, with 15 bases left in between. The CDR3 is made up of 14 amino acids. The sample originates from a study of blood T cell repertoires in COVID-19. Here immunoSEQ multiplex PCR was the method, and the copy in TCRdb shows in-frame clones only, minus some. The sample lists 200,000 to 300,000 clones, more than 85% occurring once. The chain employs TRBV5-1 and TRBJ2-7; D possibly corresponds to TRBD2 (6 bases). The sequence derives from a woman in her twenties or thirties who had recovered from COVID-19. Sequences were obtained from PBMCs or T cells enriched from blood (not recorded which). The CDR3 DNA is TGCGCCAGCAGCTCGAATCCCGGGGGAGACGAGCAGTACTTC. It specifies CASSSNPGGDEQYF.